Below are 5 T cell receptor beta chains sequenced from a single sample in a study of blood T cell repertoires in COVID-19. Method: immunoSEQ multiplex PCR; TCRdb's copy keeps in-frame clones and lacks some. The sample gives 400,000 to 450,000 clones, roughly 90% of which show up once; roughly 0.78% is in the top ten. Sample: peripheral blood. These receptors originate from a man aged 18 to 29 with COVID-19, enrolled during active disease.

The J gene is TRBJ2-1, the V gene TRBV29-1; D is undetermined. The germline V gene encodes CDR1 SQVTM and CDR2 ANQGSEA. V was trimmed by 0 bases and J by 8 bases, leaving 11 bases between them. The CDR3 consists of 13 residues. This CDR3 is CSVEENRLDEQFF. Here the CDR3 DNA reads TGCAGCGTTGAAGAAAACCGGTTGGATGAGCAGTTCTTC.

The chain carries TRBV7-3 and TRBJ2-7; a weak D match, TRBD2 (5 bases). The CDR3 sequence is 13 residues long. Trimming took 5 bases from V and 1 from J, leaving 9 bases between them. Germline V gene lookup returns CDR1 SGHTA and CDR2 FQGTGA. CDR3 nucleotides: TGTGCCAGCAGCGCCGGACTGTCCTACGAGCAGTACTTC. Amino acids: CASSAGLSYEQYF.

CDR3 sequence (DNA): TGTGCCACCAGCAGAGATCGGTGGGACGGGAGGGCCTCCTCCTACGAGCAGTACTTC. Translated: CATSRDRWDGRASSYEQYF. The chain couples TRBV15 to TRBJ2-7; the match to TRBD2 covers 8 bases. Germline V lookup: CDR1 LNHNV, CDR2 YYDKDF (reference sequence). The ends lost 0 bases at V and 0 bases at J; junction bases unmatched: 13. This CDR3 comprises 19 residues.

Written as DNA, the CDR3 is TGTGCCAGCACCGCCCCCGGACAGTCGAACACTGAAGCTTTCTTT. Its translation is CASTAPGQSNTEAFF. The rearrangement uses TRBV28 and TRBJ1-1, with D possibly being TRBD1 (6 bases). Germline V gene sequence: CDR1 MDHEN, CDR2 SYDVKM. The CDR3 contains 15 residues. With 7 bases removed from V and 1 base from J, the gap between germline ends came to 16 bases.

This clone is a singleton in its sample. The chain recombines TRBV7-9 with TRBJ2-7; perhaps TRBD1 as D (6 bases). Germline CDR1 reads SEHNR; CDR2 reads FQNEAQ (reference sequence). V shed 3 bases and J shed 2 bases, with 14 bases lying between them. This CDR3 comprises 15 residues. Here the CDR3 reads CASSFLQGRTYEQYF. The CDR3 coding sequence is TGTGCCAGCAGCTTTCTACAGGGTAGGACCTACGAGCAGTACTTC.